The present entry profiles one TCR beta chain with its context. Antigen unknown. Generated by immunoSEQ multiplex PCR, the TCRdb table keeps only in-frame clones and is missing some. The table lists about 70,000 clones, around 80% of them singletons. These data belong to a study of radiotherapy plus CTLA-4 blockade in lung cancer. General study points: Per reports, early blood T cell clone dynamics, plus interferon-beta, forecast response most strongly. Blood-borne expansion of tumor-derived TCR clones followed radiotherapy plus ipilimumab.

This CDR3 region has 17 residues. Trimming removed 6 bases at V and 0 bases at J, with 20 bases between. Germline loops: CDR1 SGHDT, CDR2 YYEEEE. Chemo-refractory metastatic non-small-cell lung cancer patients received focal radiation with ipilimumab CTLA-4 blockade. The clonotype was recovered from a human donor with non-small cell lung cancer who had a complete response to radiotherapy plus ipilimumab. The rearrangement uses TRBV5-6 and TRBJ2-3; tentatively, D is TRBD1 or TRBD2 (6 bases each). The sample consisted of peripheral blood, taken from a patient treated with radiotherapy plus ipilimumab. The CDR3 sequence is CASTVQTGAPSTDTQYF. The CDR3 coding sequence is TGTGCCAGCACCGTACAAACGGGGGCCCCTAGCACAGATACGCAGTATTTT.